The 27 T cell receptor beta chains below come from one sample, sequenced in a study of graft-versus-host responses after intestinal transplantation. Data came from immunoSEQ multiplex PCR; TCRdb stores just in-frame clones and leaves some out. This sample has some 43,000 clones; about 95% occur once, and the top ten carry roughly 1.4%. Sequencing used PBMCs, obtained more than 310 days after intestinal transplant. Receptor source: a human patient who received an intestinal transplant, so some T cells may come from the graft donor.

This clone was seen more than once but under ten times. The CDR3 sequence: CASSFGEKLFF. The CDR3 DNA reads TGTGCCAGCAGCTTTGGGGAAAAACTGTTTTTT. J is TRBJ1-4 and V is TRBV7-9; D remains ambiguous. V was cut by 3 bases and J by 8 bases, with 4 bases left in between. In germline, CDR1 is SEHNR, CDR2 FQNEAQ (reference sequence). The CDR3 has 11 residues.

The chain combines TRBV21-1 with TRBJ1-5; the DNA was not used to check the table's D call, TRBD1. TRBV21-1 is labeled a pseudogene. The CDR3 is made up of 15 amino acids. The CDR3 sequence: CASSGRQGSNQPQHF. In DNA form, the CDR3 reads TGTGCCAGCAGCGGTCGACAGGGGAGCAATCAGCCCCAGCATTTT.

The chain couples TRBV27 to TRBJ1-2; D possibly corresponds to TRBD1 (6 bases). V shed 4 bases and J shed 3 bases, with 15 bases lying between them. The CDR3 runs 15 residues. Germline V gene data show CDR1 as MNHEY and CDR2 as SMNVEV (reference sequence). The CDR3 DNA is TGTGCCAGCAGTTACCGTACAGGGAAAGACTATGGCTACACCTTC. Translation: CASSYRTGKDYGYTF.

CDR3 in DNA: TGTGCCAGCCTCCAGAGGAGCGACTCCTACGAGCAGTACTTC. Protein sequence: CASLQRSDSYEQYF. This chain connects TRBV6-1 to TRBJ2-7; D not certain. Trimming stripped 8 bases from V and 0 bases from J, with 14 bases between. Germline CDR1 reads MNHNS; CDR2 reads SASEGT. The CDR3 sequence is 14 residues long.

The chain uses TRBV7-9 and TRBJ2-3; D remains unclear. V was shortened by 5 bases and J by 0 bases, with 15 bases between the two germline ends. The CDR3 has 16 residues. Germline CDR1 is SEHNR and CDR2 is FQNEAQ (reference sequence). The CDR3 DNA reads TGTGCCAGCAGCCCGAGACCATTCCCGAGCACAGATACGCAGTATTTT. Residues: CASSPRPFPSTDTQYF. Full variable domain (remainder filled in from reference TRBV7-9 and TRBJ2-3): DTGVSQNPRHKITKRGQNVTFRCDPISEHNRLYWYRQTLGQGPEFLTYFQNEAQLEKSRLLSDRFSAERPKGSFSTLEIQRTEQGDSAMYLCASSPRPFPSTDTQYFGPGTRLTVL.

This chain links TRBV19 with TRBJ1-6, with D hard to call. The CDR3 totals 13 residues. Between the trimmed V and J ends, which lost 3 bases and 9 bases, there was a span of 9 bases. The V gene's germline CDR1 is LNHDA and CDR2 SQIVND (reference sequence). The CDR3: CASSIVRSSPLHF. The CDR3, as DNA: TGTGCCAGTAGTATCGTCCGAAGTTCACCCCTCCACTTT.

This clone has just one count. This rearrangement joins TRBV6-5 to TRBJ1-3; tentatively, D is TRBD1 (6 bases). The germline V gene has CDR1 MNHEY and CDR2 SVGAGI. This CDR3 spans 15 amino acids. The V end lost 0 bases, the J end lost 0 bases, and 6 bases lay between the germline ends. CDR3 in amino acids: CASSYSDSSGNTIYF. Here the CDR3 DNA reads TGTGCCAGCAGTTACTCGGACAGCTCTGGAAACACCATATATTTT.

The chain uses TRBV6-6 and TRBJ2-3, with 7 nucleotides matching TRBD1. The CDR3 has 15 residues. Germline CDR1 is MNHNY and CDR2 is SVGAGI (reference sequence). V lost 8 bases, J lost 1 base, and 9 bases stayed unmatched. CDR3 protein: CASRLDRARTDTQYF. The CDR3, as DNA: TGTGCCAGCCGCCTCGACAGGGCCCGCACAGATACGCAGTATTTT.

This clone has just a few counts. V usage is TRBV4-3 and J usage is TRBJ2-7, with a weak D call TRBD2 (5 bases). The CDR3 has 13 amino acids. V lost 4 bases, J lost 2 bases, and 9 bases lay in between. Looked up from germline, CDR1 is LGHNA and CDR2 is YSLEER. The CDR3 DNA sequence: TGCGCCAGCAGCCCGACTAACACCTACGAGCAGTACTTC. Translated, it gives CASSPTNTYEQYF.

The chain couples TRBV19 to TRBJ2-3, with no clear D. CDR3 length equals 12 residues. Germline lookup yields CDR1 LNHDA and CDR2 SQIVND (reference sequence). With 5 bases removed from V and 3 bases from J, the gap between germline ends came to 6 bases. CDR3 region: CASSSGTDTQYF. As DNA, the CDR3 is TGTGCCAGTAGTTCCGGGACAGATACGCAGTATTTT.

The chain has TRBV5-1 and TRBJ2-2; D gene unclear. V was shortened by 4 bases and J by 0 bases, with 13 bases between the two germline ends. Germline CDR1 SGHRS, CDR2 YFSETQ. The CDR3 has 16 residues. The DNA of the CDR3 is TGCGCCAGCAGCCCCGTCACAGCCGCGAACACCGGGGAGCTGTTTTTT. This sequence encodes CASSPVTAANTGELFF.

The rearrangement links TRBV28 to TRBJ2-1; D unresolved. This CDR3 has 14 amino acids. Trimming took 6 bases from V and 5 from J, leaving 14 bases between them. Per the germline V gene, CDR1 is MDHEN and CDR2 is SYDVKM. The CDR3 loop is CASRSLRQDNEQFF. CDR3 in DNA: TGTGCCAGCAGGTCCTTGAGGCAGGACAATGAGCAGTTCTTC.

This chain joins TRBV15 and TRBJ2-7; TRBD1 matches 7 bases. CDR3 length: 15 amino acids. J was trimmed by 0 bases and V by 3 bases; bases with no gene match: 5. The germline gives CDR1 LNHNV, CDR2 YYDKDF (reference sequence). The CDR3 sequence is CATSSEKGASYEQYF. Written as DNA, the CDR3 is TGTGCCACCAGCAGTGAAAAGGGGGCCTCCTACGAGCAGTACTTC.

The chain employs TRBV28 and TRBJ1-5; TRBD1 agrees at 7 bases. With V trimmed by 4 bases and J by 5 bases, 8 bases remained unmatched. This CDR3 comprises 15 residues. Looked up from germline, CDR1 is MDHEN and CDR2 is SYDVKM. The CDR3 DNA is TGTGCCAGCAGTTCCCCCCGACAGGGATATCAGCCCCAGCATTTT. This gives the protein CASSSPRQGYQPQHF.

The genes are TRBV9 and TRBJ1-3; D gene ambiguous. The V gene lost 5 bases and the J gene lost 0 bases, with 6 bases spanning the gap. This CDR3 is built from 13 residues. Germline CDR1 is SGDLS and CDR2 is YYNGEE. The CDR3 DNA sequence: TGTGCCAGCAGAGCGAGCTCTGGAAACACCATATATTTT. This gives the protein CASRASSGNTIYF.

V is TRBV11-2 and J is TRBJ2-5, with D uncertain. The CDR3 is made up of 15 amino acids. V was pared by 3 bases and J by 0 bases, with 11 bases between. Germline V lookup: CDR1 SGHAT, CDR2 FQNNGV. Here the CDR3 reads CASSFQLDYQETQYF. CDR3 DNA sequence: TGTGCCAGCAGCTTTCAATTGGATTACCAAGAGACCCAGTACTTC.

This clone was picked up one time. CDR3 sequence reads: CASSVSGTSDYYEQYF. Here the CDR3 DNA reads TGTGCCAGCAGCGTGTCCGGGACTAGTGATTACTACGAGCAGTACTTC. The J gene is TRBJ2-7, the V gene TRBV9, with TRBD2 identical over 8 bases. J gave up 3 bases and V 2 bases, and 10 bases lay outside the gene matches. From germline, CDR1 is SGDLS and CDR2 YYNGEE. The CDR3 contains 16 residues.

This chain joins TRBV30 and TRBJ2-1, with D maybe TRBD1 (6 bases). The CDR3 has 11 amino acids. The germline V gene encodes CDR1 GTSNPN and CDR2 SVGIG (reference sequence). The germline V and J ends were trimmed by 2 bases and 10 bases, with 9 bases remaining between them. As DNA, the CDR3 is TGTGCCTGGAGTTACGACAGGGAGCAGTTCTTC. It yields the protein CAWSYDREQFF.

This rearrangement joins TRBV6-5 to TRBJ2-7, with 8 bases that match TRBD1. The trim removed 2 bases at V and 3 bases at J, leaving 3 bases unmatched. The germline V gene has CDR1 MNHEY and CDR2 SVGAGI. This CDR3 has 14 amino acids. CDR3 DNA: TGTGCCAGCAGTTACACCGGGACAGGCTACGAGCAGTACTTC. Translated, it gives CASSYTGTGYEQYF.

The CDR3 loop is CASSWGGTEAFF. The DNA of the CDR3 is TGTGCCAGCAGTTGGGGTGGGACTGAAGCTTTCTTT. The chain is built from TRBV6-5 and TRBJ1-1; unclear D gene. The CDR3 runs 12 residues. Trimming took off 4 bases at V and 5 bases at J, with 8 bases between the two ends. Germline V gives CDR1 MNHEY, CDR2 SVGAGI.

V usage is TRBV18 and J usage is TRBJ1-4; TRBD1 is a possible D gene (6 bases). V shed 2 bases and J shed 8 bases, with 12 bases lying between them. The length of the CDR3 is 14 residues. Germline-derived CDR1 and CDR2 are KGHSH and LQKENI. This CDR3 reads CASSPSAGDEKLFF. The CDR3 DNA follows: TGTGCCAGCTCACCATCGGCAGGGGACGAAAAACTGTTTTTT.

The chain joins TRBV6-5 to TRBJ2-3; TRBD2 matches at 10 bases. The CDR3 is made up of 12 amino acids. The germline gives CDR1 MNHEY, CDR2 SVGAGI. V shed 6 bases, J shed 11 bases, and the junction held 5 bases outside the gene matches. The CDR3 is CASSPGLAEQYF. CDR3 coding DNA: TGTGCCAGCAGCCCCGGACTAGCGGAGCAGTATTTT.

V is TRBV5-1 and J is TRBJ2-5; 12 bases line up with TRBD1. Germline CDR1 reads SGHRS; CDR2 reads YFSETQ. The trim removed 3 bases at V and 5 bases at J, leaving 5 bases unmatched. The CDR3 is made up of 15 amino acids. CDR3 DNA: TGCGCCAGCAGCTCGATGGGACAGGGGGCTGAGACCCAGTACTTC. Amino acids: CASSSMGQGAETQYF.

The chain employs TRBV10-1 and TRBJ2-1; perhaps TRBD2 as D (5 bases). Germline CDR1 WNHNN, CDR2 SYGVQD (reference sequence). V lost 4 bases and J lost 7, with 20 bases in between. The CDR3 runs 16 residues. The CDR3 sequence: CASSAFGELFRNEQFF. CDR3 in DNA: TGCGCCAGCAGTGCCTTCGGGGAGTTATTTAGGAATGAGCAGTTCTTC.

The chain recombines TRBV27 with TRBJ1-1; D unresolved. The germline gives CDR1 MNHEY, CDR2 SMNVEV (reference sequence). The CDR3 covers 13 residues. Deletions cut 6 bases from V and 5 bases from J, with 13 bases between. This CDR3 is CASSGIPRTEAFF. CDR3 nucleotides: TGTGCCAGCAGCGGAATCCCCCGGACTGAAGCTTTCTTT.

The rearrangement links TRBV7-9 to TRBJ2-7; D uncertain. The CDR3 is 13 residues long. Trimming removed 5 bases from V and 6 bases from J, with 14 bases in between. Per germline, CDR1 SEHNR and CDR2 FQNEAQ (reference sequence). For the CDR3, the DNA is TGTGCCAGCAGCCAAGCCCCCGGGTTCGAGCAGTACTTC. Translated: CASSQAPGFEQYF. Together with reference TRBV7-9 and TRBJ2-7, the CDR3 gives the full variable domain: DTGVSQNPRHKITKRGQNVTFRCDPISEHNRLYWYRQTLGQGPEFLTYFQNEAQLEKSRLLSDRFSAERPKGSFSTLEIQRTEQGDSAMYLCASSQAPGFEQYFGPGTRLTVT.

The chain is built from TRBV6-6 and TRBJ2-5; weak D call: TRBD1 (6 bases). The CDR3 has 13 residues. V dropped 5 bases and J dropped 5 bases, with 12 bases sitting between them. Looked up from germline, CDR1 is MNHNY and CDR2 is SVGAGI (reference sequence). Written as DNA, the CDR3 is TGTGCCAGCAGTGGCCCAGGGGCGGAGACCCAGTACTTC. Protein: CASSGPGAETQYF.